There are many counts of the clone carrying this T cell receptor (beta chain). Its antigen is as yet unknown. TCRdb recomputed calls from the 5' RACE reads with MiXCR, one row per CDR3 protein. Found here are more than 1.5 million distinct CDR3 sequences, 25% to 35% of them singletons; the top ten hold about 0.27%. Between the trimmed V and J ends, which lost 5 bases and 5 bases, there was a span of 12 bases. In germline, CDR1 is LGHDT, CDR2 YNNKEL (reference sequence). The CDR3 covers 13 residues. This entry comes from a study of identical twins. Study observations and caveats: Modelling underestimated the level of out-of-frame TCR alpha sharing observed in monozygotic twins. Twins shared out-of-frame alpha sequences with excess low generation probability.

The source is a newborn girl in good health. V is TRBV3-1 and J is TRBJ1-2; D gene ambiguous. Sequenced sample: cord blood. This CDR3 reads CASSSGLSYGYTF. The CDR3 DNA reads as TGTGCCAGCAGCTCAGGACTGTCGTATGGCTACACCTTC.